The clone carrying this T cell receptor beta chain showed up just once. Germline values: CDR1 LGHDT, CDR2 YNNKEL (reference sequence). Trimming left V 1 base short and J 3 bases short, with 19 bases between. The CDR3 has 18 amino acids. The source of the sample is a study of blood T cell repertoires in COVID-19. Study information: Whether acute or convalescent, the COVID-19 samples came from the United States, Italy and Spain.

Profiled with immunoSEQ multiplex PCR; TCRdb holds only in-frame clones, not every one. The profile shows around 93,000 clones, 75% to 90% of them singletons. This chain connects TRBV3-1 (or the pseudogene TRBV3-2) to TRBJ2-1; D possibly corresponds to TRBD2 (5 bases). The TCR comes from a man aged 80 or over with acute or convalescent COVID-19. The specimen sequenced was peripheral blood. The CDR3 region is CASSQGGEDYQNYNEQFF. CDR3 nucleotide sequence: TGTGCCAGCAGCCAAGGGGGTGAAGACTACCAAAACTACAATGAGCAGTTCTTC.